Listed below are T cell receptor beta chains from one sample, sequenced in a study of shared clonotypes between healthy human individuals. Repertoires were generated with immunoSEQ multiplex PCR, while TCRdb's copy carries only in-frame clones and drops some. The data show 650,000 to 750,000 clones, about 78% seen once. The sequenced sample was memory CD4+ T cells sorted from blood. These receptors were taken from a woman between 25 and 40 years old in good health. The conserved cysteine and the conserved F or W are not part of the CDR3 here. A D gene is named only where the DNA matches it firmly.

V	D	J	CDR3
TRBV4-1	.	TRBJ2-4	ASSQARGKNIQY
TRBV10-3	TRBD1	TRBJ2-3	AISPGQGTDTQY
TRBV27	TRBD2	TRBJ2-7	ASSLASRLAGEGEQY
TRBV9	TRBD1	TRBJ2-1	ASSVVGQGSNEQF
TRBV7-3	.	TRBJ2-2	ASSPLGVNTGELF
TRBV2	.	TRBJ2-3	ASSEARAGSTDTQY
TRBV27	.	TRBJ1-5	ASSLRSSNQPQH
TRBV29-1	TRBD2	TRBJ2-1	STSGRALNEQF
TRBV28	.	TRBJ2-2	ASMRLNTGELF
TRBV28	TRBD2	.	ASRRTRLAGASEQY
TRBV10-3	TRBD1	TRBJ1-5	AISKGQISNQPQH
TRBV5-4	TRBD2	TRBJ2-1	ASSPKVGVAASGTNEQF
TRBV6-1	TRBD1	TRBJ2-1	ASSPDSDRGKQF
TRBV15	TRBD1	TRBJ1-2	ATSSLGQQNYGYT
TRBV28	TRBD2	TRBJ2-7	ASSLGGTSGPYEQY
TRBV7-2	TRBD2	TRBJ2-3	ASSSQLAGTDTQY
TRBV5-1	.	TRBJ2-7	ASSFPHEEQY
TRBV19	TRBD2	TRBJ2-7	ASSSRTSGTRYEQY
TRBV28	.	TRBJ2-7	ASSFVSGKIYGQY
TRBV7-2	.	TRBJ2-7	ASSLQDFLRREQY
TRBV11-1	TRBD1	TRBJ2-7	ASSLTGLYEQY
TRBV7-7	TRBD2	TRBJ2-1	ASSPTSGRGNEQF
TRBV5-4	TRBD1	TRBJ2-7	ASSWGGQGGNYEQY
TRBV6-5	.	TRBJ2-7	ASREQGGPSYEQY
TRBV5-1	.	TRBJ2-2	ASSRMGGTGELF
TRBV5-1	TRBD2	TRBJ2-7	ASSPSGSSGSYEQY
TRBV29-1	.	TRBJ1-1	SVATDMNTEAF
TRBV5-4	TRBD1	TRBJ1-3	ASGRTGGNTIY